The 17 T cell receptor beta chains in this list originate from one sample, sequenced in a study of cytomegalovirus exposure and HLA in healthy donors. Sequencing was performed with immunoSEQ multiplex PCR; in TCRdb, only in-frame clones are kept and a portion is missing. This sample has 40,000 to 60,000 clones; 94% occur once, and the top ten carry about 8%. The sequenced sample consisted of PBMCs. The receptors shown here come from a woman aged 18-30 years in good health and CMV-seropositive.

In DNA, the CDR3 is TGTGCCAGCTCACCTGACTCGCCTGGAAACACCATATATTTT. As protein: CASSPDSPGNTIYF. The chain uses TRBV18 and TRBJ1-3; no clear D gene. Deletions cut 3 bases from V and 2 bases from J, with 8 bases between. The germline V gene encodes CDR1 KGHSH and CDR2 LQKENI. The CDR3 is made up of 14 amino acids.

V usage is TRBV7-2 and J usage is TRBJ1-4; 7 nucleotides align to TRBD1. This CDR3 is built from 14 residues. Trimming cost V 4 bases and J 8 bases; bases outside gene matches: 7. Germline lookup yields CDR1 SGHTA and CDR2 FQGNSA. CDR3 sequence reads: CASSSRGLGEKLFF. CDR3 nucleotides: TGTGCCAGCAGCTCAAGGGGGCTCGGAGAAAAACTGTTTTTT.

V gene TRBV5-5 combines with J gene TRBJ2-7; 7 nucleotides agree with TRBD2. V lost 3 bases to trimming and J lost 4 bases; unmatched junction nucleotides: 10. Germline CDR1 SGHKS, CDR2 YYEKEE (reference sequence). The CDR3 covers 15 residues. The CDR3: CASSWALADGYEQYF. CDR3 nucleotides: TGTGCCAGCAGCTGGGCCCTAGCGGATGGGTACGAGCAGTACTTC.

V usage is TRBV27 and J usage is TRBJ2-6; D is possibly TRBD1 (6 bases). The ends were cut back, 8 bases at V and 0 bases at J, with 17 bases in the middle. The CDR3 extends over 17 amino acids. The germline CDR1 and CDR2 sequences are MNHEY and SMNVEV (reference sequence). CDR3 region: CASRKAGVLSGANVLTF. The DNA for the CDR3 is TGTGCCAGCCGTAAGGCAGGGGTTCTCTCTGGGGCCAACGTCCTGACTTTC.

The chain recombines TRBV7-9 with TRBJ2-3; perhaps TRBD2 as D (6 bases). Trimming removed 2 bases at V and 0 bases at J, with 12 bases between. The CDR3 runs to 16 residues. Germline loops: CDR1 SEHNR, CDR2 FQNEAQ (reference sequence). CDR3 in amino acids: CASSLPSGDSTDTQYF. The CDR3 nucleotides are TGTGCCAGCAGCTTACCCTCGGGGGATAGCACAGATACGCAGTATTTT.

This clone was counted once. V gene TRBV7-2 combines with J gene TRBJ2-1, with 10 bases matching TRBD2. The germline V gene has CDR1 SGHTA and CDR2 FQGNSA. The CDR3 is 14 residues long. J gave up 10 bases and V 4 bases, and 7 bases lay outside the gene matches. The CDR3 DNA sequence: TGTGCCAGCAGCTCGGGACTAGCGTTGATGGAGCAGTTCTTC. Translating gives CASSSGLALMEQFF.

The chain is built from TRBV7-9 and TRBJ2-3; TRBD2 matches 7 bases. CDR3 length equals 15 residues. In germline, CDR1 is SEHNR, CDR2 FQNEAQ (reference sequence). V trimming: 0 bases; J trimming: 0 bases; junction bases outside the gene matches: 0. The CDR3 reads CASSLASGSTDTQYF. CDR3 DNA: TGTGCCAGCAGCTTAGCTAGCGGGAGCACAGATACGCAGTATTTT.

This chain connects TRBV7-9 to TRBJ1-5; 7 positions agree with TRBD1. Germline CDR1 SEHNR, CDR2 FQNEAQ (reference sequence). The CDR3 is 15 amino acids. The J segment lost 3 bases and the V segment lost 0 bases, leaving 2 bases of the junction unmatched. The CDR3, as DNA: TGTGCCAGCAGCTTAGCGACAGGGACCAATCAGCCCCAGCATTTT. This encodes CASSLATGTNQPQHF.

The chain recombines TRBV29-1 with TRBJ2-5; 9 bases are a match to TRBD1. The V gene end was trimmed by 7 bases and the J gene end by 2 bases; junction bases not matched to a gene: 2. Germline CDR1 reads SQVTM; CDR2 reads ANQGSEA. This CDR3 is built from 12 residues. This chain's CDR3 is CSAGQGQETQYF. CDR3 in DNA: TGCAGCGCCGGACAGGGGCAAGAGACCCAGTACTTC. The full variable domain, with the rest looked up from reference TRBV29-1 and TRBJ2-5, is SAVISQKPSRDICQRGTSLTIQCQVDSQVTMMFWYRQQPGQSLTLIATANQGSEATYESGFVIDKFPISRPNLTFSTLTVSNMSPEDSSIYLCSAGQGQETQYFGPGTRLLVL.

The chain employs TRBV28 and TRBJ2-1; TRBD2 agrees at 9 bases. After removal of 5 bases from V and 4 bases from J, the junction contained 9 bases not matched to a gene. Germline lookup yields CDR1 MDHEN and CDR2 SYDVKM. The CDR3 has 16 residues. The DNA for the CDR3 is TGTGCCAGCAGTCCCCATACTAGCGGGCGTTACAATGAGCAGTTCTTC. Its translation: CASSPHTSGRYNEQFF.

The CDR3 DNA reads as TGTGCCAGCAGTGCGTTCGCTCGCAATGAGCAGTTCTTC. Protein product: CASSAFARNEQFF. V and J are TRBV28 and TRBJ2-1, with D unresolved. CDR1 MDHEN and CDR2 SYDVKM come from the germline V gene. Trimming removed 5 bases from V and 6 bases from J, with 11 bases in between. The CDR3 totals 13 residues.

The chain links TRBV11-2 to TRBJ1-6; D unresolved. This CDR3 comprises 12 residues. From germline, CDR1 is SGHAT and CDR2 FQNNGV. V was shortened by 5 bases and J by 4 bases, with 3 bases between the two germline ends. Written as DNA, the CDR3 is TGTGCCAGCAGCCCGTATAATTCACCCCTCCACTTT. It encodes CASSPYNSPLHF.

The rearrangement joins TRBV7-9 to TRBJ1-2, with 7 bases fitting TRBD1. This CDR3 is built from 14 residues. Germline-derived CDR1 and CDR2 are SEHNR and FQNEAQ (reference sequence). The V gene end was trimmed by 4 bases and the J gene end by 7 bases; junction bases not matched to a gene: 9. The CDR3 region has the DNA TGTGCCAGCAGCTCACAGGGGAAAATTAGTGGCTACACCTTC. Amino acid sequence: CASSSQGKISGYTF.

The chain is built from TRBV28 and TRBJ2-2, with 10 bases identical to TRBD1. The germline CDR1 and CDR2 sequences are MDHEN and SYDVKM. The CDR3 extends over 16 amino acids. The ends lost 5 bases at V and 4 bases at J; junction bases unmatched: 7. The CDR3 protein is CASSRTGTGVTGELFF. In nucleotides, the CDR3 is TGTGCCAGCAGTCGAACCGGGACAGGGGTCACCGGGGAGCTGTTTTTT. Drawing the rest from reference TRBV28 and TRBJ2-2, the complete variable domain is DVKVTQSSRYLVKRTGEKVFLECVQDMDHENMFWYRQDPGLGLRLIYFSYDVKMKEKGDIPEGYSVSREKKERFSLILESASTNQTSMYLCASSRTGTGVTGELFFGEGSRLTVL.

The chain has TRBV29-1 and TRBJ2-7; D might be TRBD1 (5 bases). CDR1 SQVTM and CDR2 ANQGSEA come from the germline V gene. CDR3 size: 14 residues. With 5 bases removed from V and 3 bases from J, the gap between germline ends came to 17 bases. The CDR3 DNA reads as TGCAGCGTTACAACTCGGACACCGGGCTACGAGCAGTACTTC. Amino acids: CSVTTRTPGYEQYF.

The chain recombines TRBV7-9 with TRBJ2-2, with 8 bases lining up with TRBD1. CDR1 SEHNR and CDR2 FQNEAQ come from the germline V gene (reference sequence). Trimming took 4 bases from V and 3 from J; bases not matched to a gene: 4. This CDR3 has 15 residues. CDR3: CASSWGTGDTGELFF. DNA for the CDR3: TGTGCCAGCAGCTGGGGGACAGGTGACACCGGGGAGCTGTTTTTT.

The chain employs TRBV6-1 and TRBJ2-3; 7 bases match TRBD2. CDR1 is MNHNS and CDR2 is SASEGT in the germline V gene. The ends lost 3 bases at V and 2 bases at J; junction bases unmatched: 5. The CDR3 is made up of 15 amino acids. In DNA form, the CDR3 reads TGTGCCAGCAGTGAGGGTAGCGGGCACACAGATACGCAGTATTTT. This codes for CASSEGSGHTDTQYF.